This TCR beta chain emerged from a study of Graves' ophthalmopathy and Graves' hyperthyroidism. V dropped 5 bases and J dropped 0 bases, with 14 bases sitting between them. There are 15 residues in the CDR3. From germline, CDR1 is MNHEY and CDR2 SMNVEV (reference sequence). The authors amplified TCR beta CDR3 regions, and they did so from RNA transcripts for repertoire sequencing. An opening RT-PCR round employed HTBI primers and preceded a second-round multiplex PCR. From the multiplex PCR reads, TCRdb called clonotypes with MiXCR, one entry per CDR3 protein. The table lists approximately 410,000 distinct CDR3 sequences, 15% to 19% of them singletons, with roughly 7% in the top ten.

The chain recombines TRBV27 with TRBJ2-7; perhaps TRBD1 as D (5 bases). This clonotype was sampled from a woman aged 18-29 years with stable Graves' hyperthyroidism. Material: peripheral blood. Here the CDR3 DNA reads TGTGCCAGCAGTCAGACACAGGATTTCTCCTACGAGCAGTACTTC. Encoded protein: CASSQTQDFSYEQYF.